This entry is about one TCR beta chain. These data are taken from a study of blood T cell repertoires in COVID-19. Study-wide background: There were acute and convalescent COVID-19 samples, and they came from the United States, Italy and Spain.

The data were produced by immunoSEQ multiplex PCR, yet TCRdb's version contains in-frame clones alone and is incomplete. The sample contains 190,000 or so clones, approximately 86% of which appear only once. J lost 3 bases, V lost 2 bases, and 5 bases had no gene match. The CDR3 has 15 amino acids. Per germline, CDR1 MDHEN and CDR2 SYDVKM. This TCR was sampled from a woman aged 25 to 39 with active or convalescent COVID-19. The sequenced sample consisted of peripheral blood. This chain uses TRBV28 with TRBJ2-7, with 9 bases identical to TRBD2. The CDR3 DNA follows: TGTGCCAGCAGTTTAGCGGCGGGAGGGAGCTACGAGCAGTACTTC. Protein sequence: CASSLAAGGSYEQYF.